This passage covers 22 T cell receptor beta chains from one sample sequenced in a study of PD-1 blockade in classical Hodgkin lymphoma. Documented time point: cycle 4 day 1 (C4D1), after less than seven weeks of nivolumab. All patients relapsed after autologous stem cell transplantation, and brentuximab vedotin exposure varied. Generated by immunoSEQ multiplex PCR, the TCRdb table keeps only in-frame clones and is missing some. Of fewer than 30,000 clones in the sample, about 86% are singletons; the top ten hold 6.2%. Sequenced here: peripheral blood mononuclear cells (PBMCs), sampled before the fourth cycle of nivolumab. The receptor set was obtained from a human donor with classical Hodgkin lymphoma.

This clone was counted a single time. This chain joins TRBV7-3 and TRBJ2-1; 7 bases align to TRBD2. The germline V gene encodes CDR1 SGHTA and CDR2 FQGTGA. The CDR3 has 13 amino acids. J lost 7 bases, V lost 3 bases, and 3 bases had no gene match. The CDR3 sequence is CASSFGRENEQFF. DNA for the CDR3: TGTGCCAGCAGCTTCGGGCGGGAGAATGAGCAGTTCTTC. The complete variable domain, with remaining parts taken from reference TRBV7-3 and TRBJ2-1, reads GAGVSQTPSNKVTEKGKYVELRCDPISGHTALYWYRQSLGQGPEFLIYFQGTGAADDSGLPNDRFFAVRPEGSVSTLKIQRTERGDSAVYLCASSFGRENEQFFGPGTRLTVL.

CDR3 nucleotide sequence: TGTGCCAGCAGCCAAGACCTTGGGGGTCTGACTGAAGCTTTCTTT. It is translated as CASSQDLGGLTEAFF. This chain uses TRBV14 with TRBJ1-1; D might be TRBD1 (5 bases). CDR1 is SGHDN, CDR2 FVKESK, per germline. V lost 0 bases, J lost 5 bases, and 13 bases lay in between. This CDR3 region has 15 residues. The full variable domain, in which reference TRBV14 and TRBJ1-1 provide the parts outside the CDR3, is EAGVTQFPSHSVIEKGQTVTLRCDPISGHDNLYWYRRVMGKEIKFLLHFVKESKQDESGMPNNRFLAERTGGTYSTLKVQPAELEDSGVYFCASSQDLGGLTEAFFGQGTRLTVV.

The V gene is TRBV2, the J gene TRBJ1-1; D is undetermined. Germline assignment: CDR1 SNHLY and CDR2 FYNNEI. CDR3 length: 10 amino acids. Between the trimmed V and J ends, which lost 6 bases and 3 bases, there was a span of 2 bases. The CDR3 bases are TGTGCCAGCAGGGACACTGAAGCTTTCTTT. Translating it yields CASRDTEAFF.

This rearrangement joins TRBV28 to TRBJ1-5, with D unresolved. This CDR3 region has 15 residues. Trimming removed 3 bases from V and 4 bases from J, with 13 bases in between. In germline, CDR1 is MDHEN, CDR2 SYDVKM. The CDR3 reads CASSFPGAGNQPQHF. The CDR3 DNA follows: TGTGCCAGCAGTTTCCCCGGAGCTGGGAATCAGCCCCAGCATTTT.

CDR3 nucleotide sequence: TGTGCCAGTAGCCGCGACAGGGTCTCTGGAAACACCATATATTTT. Protein sequence: CASSRDRVSGNTIYF. The chain uses TRBV19 and TRBJ1-3; 7 bases line up with TRBD1. V lost 6 bases and J lost 0; bases outside the gene matches: 5. Per the germline V gene, CDR1 is LNHDA and CDR2 is SQIVND (reference sequence). This CDR3 is built from 15 residues.

This chain connects TRBV5-1 to TRBJ2-2, with D maybe TRBD1 (6 bases). Trimming took off 0 bases at V and 8 bases at J, with 17 bases between the two ends. The CDR3 has 16 amino acids. Germline values: CDR1 SGHRS, CDR2 YFSETQ. The CDR3 reads CASSLEGVTPTGELFF. For the CDR3, the DNA is TGCGCCAGCAGCTTGGAGGGGGTCACCCCTACGGGGGAGCTGTTTTTT.

The rearrangement links TRBV5-5 to TRBJ1-2; 9 bases match TRBD1. V trimming: 0 bases; J trimming: 3 bases; junction bases outside the gene matches: 3. In germline, CDR1 is SGHKS, CDR2 YYEKEE (reference sequence). The CDR3 totals 15 residues. The CDR3: CASSLGTGGDYGYTF. DNA of the CDR3: TGTGCCAGCAGCTTGGGTACAGGGGGCGACTATGGCTACACCTTC.

V is TRBV5-6 and J is TRBJ2-3; 8 bases match TRBD2. Unmatched junction bases numbered 4, after V lost 5 bases and J lost 8 bases. The CDR3 spans 12 residues. Germline-derived CDR1 and CDR2 are SGHDT and YYEEEE. In DNA form, the CDR3 reads TGTGCCAGCAGAGCGGGGGCCCTTACGCAGTATTTT. Protein: CASRAGALTQYF.

The chain carries TRBV18 and TRBJ2-2; D may be TRBD2 (5 bases). Germline CDR1 reads KGHSH; CDR2 reads LQKENI. The CDR3 sequence is 17 residues long. Trimming took 5 bases from V and 1 from J, leaving 17 bases between them. This CDR3 reads CASSWTFRRLNTGELFF. The DNA of the CDR3 is TGTGCCAGCTCATGGACTTTTAGGCGGCTGAACACCGGGGAGCTGTTTTTT.

The sample holds a few counts of this clone. The chain employs TRBV6-5 and TRBJ2-7; maybe TRBD2 (5 bases). This CDR3 is 13 amino acids long. V lost 5 bases and J 1 base, leaving 9 bases between the germline ends. From germline, CDR1 is MNHEY and CDR2 SVGAGI. The DNA for the CDR3 is TGTGCCAGCAGTCCAACTAGATCCTACGAGCAGTACTTC. Protein: CASSPTRSYEQYF.

This chain uses TRBV7-2 with TRBJ2-2; 10 bases map to TRBD2. The CDR3 is made up of 19 amino acids. Germline CDR1 SGHTA, CDR2 FQGNSA. V dropped 5 bases and J dropped 0; count of bases not matched to a gene: 12. CDR3 bases: TGTGCCAGCAGCCCCGGGTCTAGCGGGAGAAAACCGAACACCGGGGAGCTGTTTTTT. Amino acids: CASSPGSSGRKPNTGELFF. The whole variable domain, remainder taken from reference TRBV7-2 and TRBJ2-2, is GAGVSQSPSNKVTEKGKDVELRCDPISGHTALYWYRQSLGQGLEFLIYFQGNSAPDKSGLPSDRFSAERTGGSVSTLTIQRTQQEDSAVYLCASSPGSSGRKPNTGELFFGEGSRLTVL.

V and J are TRBV7-2 and TRBJ1-5; D is possibly TRBD1 (5 bases). CDR3 size: 17 residues. Trimming took off 1 base at V and 1 base at J, with 14 bases between the two ends. The germline V gene has CDR1 SGHTA and CDR2 FQGNSA. The CDR3 coding sequence is TGTGCCAGCAGCTTAGTGGCAGGGATAGTAAGCAATCAGCCCCAGCATTTT. Encoded protein: CASSLVAGIVSNQPQHF.

The chain carries TRBV19 and TRBJ1-2, with D hard to call. Trimming pared 8 bases from V and 0 bases from J, leaving 16 bases between. The CDR3 sequence is 15 residues long. Per germline, CDR1 LNHDA and CDR2 SQIVND (reference sequence). The CDR3 region is CASCRAGSSNYGYTF. DNA for the CDR3: TGTGCCAGTTGCCGAGCGGGATCGTCTAACTATGGCTACACCTTC. The whole variable domain, remainder taken from reference TRBV19 and TRBJ1-2, is DGGITQSPKYLFRKEGQNVTLSCEQNLNHDAMYWYRQDPGQGLRLIYYSQIVNDFQKGDIAEGYSVSREKKESFPLTVTSAQKNPTAFYLCASCRAGSSNYGYTFGSGTRLTVV.

The gene calls are TRBV18 and TRBJ2-2; D ambiguous. CDR1 is KGHSH, CDR2 LQKENI, per germline. With 4 bases removed from V and 3 bases from J, the gap between germline ends came to 12 bases. The CDR3 contains 15 residues. The CDR3 is CASSLNSPDTGELFF. The DNA for the CDR3 is TGTGCCAGCTCACTGAACAGCCCAGACACCGGGGAGCTGTTTTTT.

The chain carries TRBV4-3 and TRBJ2-7; the D gene is possibly TRBD1 (6 bases). The V end was cut by 4 bases, the J end by 7 bases, with 14 bases between. This CDR3 spans 13 amino acids. Looked up from germline, CDR1 is LGHNA and CDR2 is YSLEER. CDR3 in DNA: TGCGCCAGCAGCCTAAATGAGGGGGTTGAGCAGTACTTC. Amino acids: CASSLNEGVEQYF.

J is TRBJ1-2 and V is TRBV10-3, with a possible D match to TRBD1 (6 bases). V was trimmed by 4 bases and J by 2 bases, leaving 14 bases between them. The CDR3 is 15 residues long. Germline CDR1 reads ENHRY; CDR2 reads SYGVKD. CDR3 in amino acids: CAISALQGENYGYTF. The CDR3, as DNA: TGTGCCATCAGTGCCCTACAGGGTGAGAACTATGGCTACACCTTC.

V gene TRBV7-9 combines with J gene TRBJ1-4; 11 nucleotides match TRBD1. Losses at the gene ends were 5 bases for V and 7 bases for J; bases not matched to a gene: 6. Germline V gene data show CDR1 as SEHNR and CDR2 as FQNEAQ (reference sequence). This CDR3 spans 15 amino acids. The CDR3 nucleotides are TGTGCCAGCAGCCAAACCGGGACAGGGGGTGAAAAACTGTTTTTT. Translation gives CASSQTGTGGEKLFF.

The genes are TRBV7-2 and TRBJ2-7; D is perhaps TRBD1 (6 bases). Germline V CDR1 and CDR2: SGHTA, FQGNSA. This CDR3 region has 13 residues. V was trimmed by 3 bases and J by 5 bases, leaving 11 bases between them. The CDR3 nucleotides read TGTGCCAGCAGCTTCGCAGGGGCGCACGAGCAGTACTTC. It yields the protein CASSFAGAHEQYF.

This rearrangement joins TRBV18 to TRBJ2-1; the match to TRBD2 covers 8 bases. The length of the CDR3 is 15 residues. The germline V gene has CDR1 KGHSH and CDR2 LQKENI. Unmatched junction bases numbered 8, after V lost 2 bases and J lost 8 bases. CDR3 in amino acids: CASSPEAGDPYEQFF. The CDR3 DNA follows: TGTGCCAGCTCACCAGAAGCGGGAGATCCGTATGAGCAGTTCTTC.

This chain links TRBV19 with TRBJ2-7; maybe TRBD2 (6 bases). Per the germline V gene, CDR1 is LNHDA and CDR2 is SQIVND (reference sequence). This CDR3 spans 15 amino acids. Trimming left V 3 bases short and J 0 bases short, with 12 bases between. CDR3 in DNA: TGTGCCAGTAGTATTTTTGCGGGGAGCTCCTACGAGCAGTACTTC. It codes for CASSIFAGSSYEQYF.

V gene TRBV7-2 combines with J gene TRBJ1-1; D unclear. Germline V gene lookup returns CDR1 SGHTA and CDR2 FQGNSA. The V and J ends lost 8 bases and 1 base respectively, with 8 bases between them. This CDR3 is 12 amino acids long. The CDR3 here is CASRDSNTEAFF. The CDR3 nucleotides read TGTGCCAGCCGCGACTCGAACACTGAAGCTTTCTTT.

The rearrangement links TRBV9 to TRBJ2-1; unclear D gene. Trimming removed 3 bases at V and 0 bases at J, with 13 bases between. The germline CDR1 and CDR2 sequences are SGDLS and YYNGEE. CDR3 size: 16 residues. CDR3 nucleotides: TGTGCCAGCAGCGGAAACGGGCTTAGCTCCTACAATGAGCAGTTCTTC. It codes for CASSGNGLSSYNEQFF.